This entry describes one T cell receptor (beta chain). In the authors' workflow: Using reference gene primer amplification, nucleated cell counts were estimated. The assay was immunoSEQ multiplex PCR, and TCRdb's table has in-frame clones only and misses some. V, J and clone size are taken as reported in that table, and D and trimming were inferred from the DNA itself. The table lists over 200,000 clones, 81% of them singletons. The CDR3 has 13 residues. Per germline, CDR1 SQVTM and CDR2 ANQGSEA. V lost 6 bases and J lost 4; bases outside the gene matches: 5. These data originate in a study of blood T cell repertoires in COVID-19. The wider study: From the United States, Italy and Spain came samples of acute and convalescent COVID-19.

This receptor was identified in a woman aged 80 or older with acute or convalescent COVID-19. The genes are TRBV29-1 and TRBJ1-1; 10 bases line up with TRBD1. The sample comprised peripheral blood. The CDR3 spells CSVRQGASTEAFF. The CDR3 DNA follows: TGCAGCGTCCGACAGGGGGCGAGCACTGAAGCTTTCTTT.